This passage covers 20 T cell receptor beta chains from one sample sequenced in a study of blood T cell repertoires in COVID-19. Generated by immunoSEQ multiplex PCR, the TCRdb table keeps only in-frame clones and is missing some. The data contain some 200,000 clones, about 91% of them seen just once; the ten biggest clones take up under 1.5%. Sequenced sample: peripheral blood. Every receptor here comes from a man under 40 with acute or convalescent COVID-19.

The rearrangement links TRBV28 to TRBJ1-5; perhaps TRBD1 as D (5 bases). CDR3 length: 14 amino acids. In germline, CDR1 is MDHEN, CDR2 SYDVKM. The V end lost 2 bases, the J end lost 3 bases, and 8 bases lay between the germline ends. CDR3: CASSLGALNQPQHF. The CDR3 coding sequence is TGTGCCAGCAGTTTAGGGGCCCTCAATCAGCCCCAGCATTTT.

This chain joins TRBV24-1 and TRBJ2-7, with TRBD1 matching 12 bases. From germline, CDR1 is KGHDR and CDR2 SFDVKD. With V trimmed by 6 bases and J by 5 bases, 4 bases remained unmatched. CDR3 length: 14 amino acids. This chain's CDR3 is CATSPGQGANEQYF. The CDR3 bases are TGTGCCACCAGTCCGGGACAGGGGGCGAACGAGCAGTACTTC.

This clone has a single count. Other DNA sequences of this sample code for an identical CDR3. The chain joins TRBV5-1 to TRBJ2-5; a weak D match, TRBD2 (5 bases). The CDR3 sequence is 14 residues long. Germline loops: CDR1 SGHRS, CDR2 YFSETQ. Trimming took 2 bases from V and 1 from J, leaving 9 bases between them. CDR3 in DNA: TGCGCCAGCAGCTTAACGGGGATCCAAGAGACCCAGTACTTC. It is translated as CASSLTGIQETQYF.

This clone was found once. This sequence joins TRBV5-4 and TRBJ1-6; D gene ambiguous. Trimming shortened V by 4 bases and J by 14 bases, and 16 bases separated the two germline ends. This CDR3 has 13 amino acids. Germline V gives CDR1 SGHNT, CDR2 YYREEE (reference sequence). The CDR3 region is CASSRIGSDTLHF. The CDR3 DNA sequence: TGTGCCAGCAGCCGAATAGGATCAGACACCCTCCACTTT. Together with reference TRBV5-4 and TRBJ1-6, the CDR3 gives the full variable domain: ETGVTQSPTHLIKTRGQQVTLRCSSQSGHNTVSWYQQALGQGPQFIFQYYREEENGRGNFPPRFSGLQFPNYSSELNVNALELDDSALYLCASSRIGSDTLHFGNGTRLTVT.

This chain uses TRBV5-1 with TRBJ2-5, with TRBD2 matching 7 bases. V shed 5 bases and J 5 bases; nucleotides not matched to a gene: 12. CDR3 length equals 15 residues. CDR1 SGHRS and CDR2 YFSETQ come from the germline V gene. The CDR3: CASREGSSGAETQYF. The CDR3 DNA sequence: TGCGCCAGCAGGGAAGGGTCAAGCGGGGCGGAGACCCAGTACTTC.

The V and J genes are TRBV11-2 and TRBJ1-6, with a weak D call TRBD1 (5 bases). The germline V gene has CDR1 SGHAT and CDR2 FQNNGV. This CDR3 has 11 amino acids. V was shortened by 8 bases and J by 10 bases, with 9 bases between the two germline ends. In nucleotides, the CDR3 is TGTGCCAGCCAGGGTAACTCACCCCTCCACTTT. Translation: CASQGNSPLHF.

This clone showed up just once. V gene TRBV5-1 combines with J gene TRBJ2-3; 11 bases are a match to TRBD2. Unmatched junction bases numbered 14, after V lost 4 bases and J lost 4 bases. CDR3 length: 18 amino acids. The germline V gene encodes CDR1 SGHRS and CDR2 YFSETQ. For the CDR3, the DNA is TGCGCCAGCAGCCCCGGAGGGCTAGCGGGAGGTTTGGCAGATACGCAGTATTTT. Translating it yields CASSPGGLAGGLADTQYF.

This clone came up once. V and J are TRBV29-1 and TRBJ2-5, with D maybe TRBD2 (7 bases). From germline, CDR1 is SQVTM and CDR2 ANQGSEA. The V gene lost 3 bases and the J gene lost 5 bases, with 22 bases spanning the gap. CDR3 length: 16 residues. The DNA of the CDR3 is TGCAGCGTTGATGGGGTGTGGGGGGGCCTAGCCGAGACCCAGTACTTC. Encoded protein: CSVDGVWGGLAETQYF.

This CDR3 reads CASSLVGDRGDEKLFF. The CDR3 coding sequence is TGTGCCAGCAGCTTAGTAGGGGACAGGGGTGATGAAAAACTGTTTTTT. This chain joins TRBV11-2 and TRBJ1-4; 10 bases agree with TRBD1. The V and J ends lost 1 base and 6 bases, in that order; junction bases with no gene match: 5. In germline, CDR1 is SGHAT, CDR2 FQNNGV. This CDR3 has 16 residues. The full variable domain, completed using reference TRBV11-2 and TRBJ1-4, is EAGVAQSPRYKIIEKRQSVAFWCNPISGHATLYWYQQILGQGPKLLIQFQNNGVVDDSQLPKDRFSAERLKGVDSTLKIQPAKLEDSAVYLCASSLVGDRGDEKLFFGSGTQLSVL.

The chain uses TRBV5-1 and TRBJ2-1, with D perhaps matching TRBD2 (7 bases). Germline V gene sequence: CDR1 SGHRS, CDR2 YFSETQ. The V end lost 3 bases, the J end lost 4 bases, and 41 bases lay between the germline ends. The CDR3 has 24 residues. The CDR3: CASSSTAGAIDPPRFLLTYNEQFF. The CDR3 DNA sequence: TGCGCCAGCAGCTCAACTGCGGGGGCGATTGATCCCCCCCGATTTTTGTTAACATACAATGAGCAGTTCTTC.

Worth noting for this clone: Other DNA sequences in the same sample also yield this CDR3. This chain uses TRBV9 with TRBJ1-2, with D uncertain. CDR1 SGDLS and CDR2 YYNGEE come from the germline V gene. V dropped 0 bases and J dropped 3 bases, with 12 bases sitting between them. The CDR3 consists of 15 residues. The CDR3 nucleotides read TGTGCCAGCAGCGTAGCGGCAGGAGGAGACTATGGCTACACCTTC. It yields the protein CASSVAAGGDYGYTF.

V is TRBV7-9 and J is TRBJ1-5; 9 bases fit TRBD1. CDR1 is SEHNR and CDR2 is FQNEAQ in the germline V gene (reference sequence). V gave up 2 bases and J gave up 5 bases; unmatched junction bases: 13. The CDR3 sequence is 18 residues long. This CDR3 reads CASSLSLTTGGGHQPQHF. The CDR3 DNA reads as TGTGCCAGCAGCTTATCACTTACGACAGGGGGTGGGCATCAGCCCCAGCATTTT.

The V gene is TRBV19, the J gene TRBJ1-2, with D unclear. Deletions cut 4 bases from V and 3 bases from J, with 9 bases between. The germline V gene encodes CDR1 LNHDA and CDR2 SQIVND (reference sequence). This CDR3 is 13 amino acids long. The DNA for the CDR3 is TGTGCCAGTAGTAAAGGACTGGACTATGGCTACACCTTC. Its protein product is CASSKGLDYGYTF.

This clone was detected a few times. CDR3 in DNA: TGCGCCAGCAGCTTCGAGACAGGGTTTACGCAGTATTTT. Translation: CASSFETGFTQYF. The J gene is TRBJ2-3, the V gene TRBV5-1; 7 nucleotides agree with TRBD1. Germline CDR1 SGHRS, CDR2 YFSETQ. The CDR3 has 13 amino acids. J was trimmed by 8 bases and V by 2 bases; bases with no gene match: 5.

V usage is TRBV28 and J usage is TRBJ1-5; D gene uncertain. Germline V gene sequence: CDR1 MDHEN, CDR2 SYDVKM. V lost 7 bases, J lost 11 bases, and 15 bases lay in between. There are 12 residues in the CDR3. CDR3 coding DNA: TGTGCCAGCACCTCTCCCGGGTGGACCCAGCATTTT. Amino acids: CASTSPGWTQHF.

This clone was counted a few times. This rearrangement joins TRBV2 to TRBJ1-6, with TRBD1 matching 9 bases. This CDR3 contains 16 residues. CDR1 SNHLY and CDR2 FYNNEI come from the germline V gene. Trimming took 4 bases from V and 5 from J; bases not matched to a gene: 6. CDR3 in DNA: TGTGCCAGCAGTGCCGGGACAGGGAGGGATAATTCACCCCTCCACTTT. The encoded protein is CASSAGTGRDNSPLHF.

V usage is TRBV19 and J usage is TRBJ1-2; no clear D gene. CDR3 length: 14 amino acids. The germline V gene encodes CDR1 LNHDA and CDR2 SQIVND (reference sequence). V gave up 2 bases and J gave up 4 bases, with 11 bases separating them. The chain's CDR3 is CASSITGGPYGYTF. The CDR3 DNA follows: TGTGCCAGTAGTATAACCGGAGGCCCCTATGGCTACACCTTC. Using reference TRBV19 and TRBJ1-2 for the parts outside the CDR3, the full variable domain is DGGITQSPKYLFRKEGQNVTLSCEQNLNHDAMYWYRQDPGQGLRLIYYSQIVNDFQKGDIAEGYSVSREKKESFPLTVTSAQKNPTAFYLCASSITGGPYGYTFGSGTRLTVV.

This clone was detected only once. The chain has TRBV5-6 and TRBJ1-2; D uncertain. Germline loops: CDR1 SGHDT, CDR2 YYEEEE. Trimming took 2 bases from V and 7 from J, leaving 12 bases between them. The CDR3 consists of 13 residues. The CDR3 bases are TGTGCCAGCAGCTTAGGGAGGCTAGGTGGCTACACCTTC. It translates to CASSLGRLGGYTF. Variable domain in full (rest from reference TRBV5-6 and TRBJ1-2): DAGVTQSPTHLIKTRGQQVTLRCSPKSGHDTVSWYQQALGQGPQFIFQYYEEEERQRGNFPDRFSGHQFPNYSSELNVNALLLGDSALYLCASSLGRLGGYTFGSGTRLTVV.

This clone has a handful of counts. V usage is TRBV2 and J usage is TRBJ1-6; TRBD1 agrees at 8 bases. Per the germline V gene, CDR1 is SNHLY and CDR2 is FYNNEI. V lost 0 bases, J lost 10 bases, and 5 bases stayed unmatched. The CDR3 has 15 amino acids. CDR3 in DNA: TGTGCCAGCAGTGAAGCCGGGACAGGCTGGTCACCCCTCCACTTT. This sequence encodes CASSEAGTGWSPLHF.

The J gene is TRBJ2-2, the V gene TRBV6-5; D gene unclear. Per germline, CDR1 MNHEY and CDR2 SVGAGI. This CDR3 has 13 residues. The germline V and J ends were trimmed by 7 bases and 6 bases, with 12 bases remaining between them. The CDR3 nucleotides read TGTGCCAGCAAAGTCAGCGTTGCCGGGGAGCTGTTTTTT. Translation gives CASKVSVAGELFF.